These 9 T cell receptor beta chains were all obtained from the same sample, sequenced in a study of T cell changes during pregnancy in multiple sclerosis. Sequencing used immunoSEQ multiplex PCR; TCRdb keeps in-frame clones, though not all of them. Among approximately 88,000 clones, nearly 95% were seen once, and the ten largest hold more than 0.95%. Sequenced here: peripheral blood, sampled in the second trimester of pregnancy. Every receptor here comes from a female donor with multiple sclerosis, enrolled in a pregnancy study.

This clone has only a few counts. This chain joins TRBV4-1 and TRBJ2-7; TRBD1 matches 7 bases. This CDR3 has 17 amino acids. Per germline, CDR1 MGHRA and CDR2 YSYEKL. J was trimmed by 0 bases and V by 0 bases; bases with no gene match: 8. The CDR3 region is CASSQDYRTGSSYEQYF. Here the CDR3 DNA reads TGCGCCAGCAGCCAAGATTACAGGACAGGCAGCTCCTACGAGCAGTACTTC.

The rearrangement links TRBV21-1 to TRBJ2-5; the table calls TRBD2, which could not be checked here. TRBV21-1 is given as a pseudogene. CDR3 length: 12 amino acids. The CDR3, as DNA: TGTGCCGCCCACACCCTAGCCGAGACCCAGTACTTC. Its protein product is CAAHTLAETQYF.

This clone was detected once. The V call is TRBV28, the J call TRBJ2-2; D gene unclear. Germline lookup yields CDR1 MDHEN and CDR2 SYDVKM. The CDR3 has 16 amino acids. Between the trimmed V and J ends, which lost 3 bases and 5 bases, there was a span of 16 bases. The CDR3 protein is CASSLSRLLGTGELFF. CDR3 sequence (DNA): TGTGCCAGCAGTTTGTCCAGGCTCCTCGGTACCGGGGAGCTGTTTTTT.

This clone has a single count. CDR3 coding DNA: TGTGCCAGCAGTTACCCCCAGGGGAGCTCCTACGAGCAGTACTTC. This codes for CASSYPQGSSYEQYF. This chain joins TRBV6-6 and TRBJ2-7; D might be TRBD1 (6 bases). This CDR3 has 15 residues. The germline V and J ends were trimmed by 2 bases and 0 bases, with 11 bases remaining between them. From germline, CDR1 is MNHNY and CDR2 SVGAGI (reference sequence).

This chain connects TRBV6-4 to TRBJ2-1, with 10 bases aligning to TRBD2. V gave up 0 bases and J gave up 4 bases; unmatched junction bases: 0. CDR3 length equals 15 residues. CDR1 MRHNA and CDR2 SNTAGT come from the germline V gene. CDR3 DNA: TGTGCCAGCAGTGACTCGACTAGCGGGTACAATGAGCAGTTCTTC. This codes for CASSDSTSGYNEQFF.

The J gene is TRBJ2-2, the V gene TRBV7-9; maybe TRBD2 (6 bases). V lost 3 bases and J 8 bases, leaving 10 bases between the germline ends. The CDR3 has 13 amino acids. CDR1 and CDR2 from the germline V gene are SEHNR and FQNEAQ (reference sequence). In DNA, the CDR3 is TGTGCCAGCAGCTTGGGAAGCGGGGGGGAGCTGTTTTTT. Protein: CASSLGSGGELFF.

This clone was seen just once. The chain combines TRBV10-3 with TRBJ2-3, with TRBD2 matching over 9 bases. Germline CDR1 reads ENHRY; CDR2 reads SYGVKD. V lost 0 bases to trimming and J lost 4 bases; unmatched junction nucleotides: 2. The CDR3 contains 15 residues. The DNA for the CDR3 is TGTGCCATCAGTGAGTCGACTAGCGGCTCAGATACGCAGTATTTT. Translation gives CAISESTSGSDTQYF.

This chain uses TRBV7-9 with TRBJ2-3, with D possibly being TRBD2 (5 bases). CDR3 length: 15 residues. Trimming pared 1 base from V and 2 bases from J, leaving 10 bases between. From germline, CDR1 is SEHNR and CDR2 FQNEAQ (reference sequence). CDR3 in DNA: TGTGCCAGCAGCTTAGGATGGACTGTCACAGATACGCAGTATTTT. Translating gives CASSLGWTVTDTQYF.

The chain uses TRBV4-1 and TRBJ2-1; 7 bases map to TRBD2. Losses at the gene ends were 3 bases for V and 2 bases for J; bases not matched to a gene: 4. CDR3 length: 15 amino acids. Germline lookup yields CDR1 MGHRA and CDR2 YSYEKL. The CDR3 DNA reads as TGCGCCAGCAGCCAGGGGGGGAGGCCCTACAATGAGCAGTTCTTC. This translates into CASSQGGRPYNEQFF.